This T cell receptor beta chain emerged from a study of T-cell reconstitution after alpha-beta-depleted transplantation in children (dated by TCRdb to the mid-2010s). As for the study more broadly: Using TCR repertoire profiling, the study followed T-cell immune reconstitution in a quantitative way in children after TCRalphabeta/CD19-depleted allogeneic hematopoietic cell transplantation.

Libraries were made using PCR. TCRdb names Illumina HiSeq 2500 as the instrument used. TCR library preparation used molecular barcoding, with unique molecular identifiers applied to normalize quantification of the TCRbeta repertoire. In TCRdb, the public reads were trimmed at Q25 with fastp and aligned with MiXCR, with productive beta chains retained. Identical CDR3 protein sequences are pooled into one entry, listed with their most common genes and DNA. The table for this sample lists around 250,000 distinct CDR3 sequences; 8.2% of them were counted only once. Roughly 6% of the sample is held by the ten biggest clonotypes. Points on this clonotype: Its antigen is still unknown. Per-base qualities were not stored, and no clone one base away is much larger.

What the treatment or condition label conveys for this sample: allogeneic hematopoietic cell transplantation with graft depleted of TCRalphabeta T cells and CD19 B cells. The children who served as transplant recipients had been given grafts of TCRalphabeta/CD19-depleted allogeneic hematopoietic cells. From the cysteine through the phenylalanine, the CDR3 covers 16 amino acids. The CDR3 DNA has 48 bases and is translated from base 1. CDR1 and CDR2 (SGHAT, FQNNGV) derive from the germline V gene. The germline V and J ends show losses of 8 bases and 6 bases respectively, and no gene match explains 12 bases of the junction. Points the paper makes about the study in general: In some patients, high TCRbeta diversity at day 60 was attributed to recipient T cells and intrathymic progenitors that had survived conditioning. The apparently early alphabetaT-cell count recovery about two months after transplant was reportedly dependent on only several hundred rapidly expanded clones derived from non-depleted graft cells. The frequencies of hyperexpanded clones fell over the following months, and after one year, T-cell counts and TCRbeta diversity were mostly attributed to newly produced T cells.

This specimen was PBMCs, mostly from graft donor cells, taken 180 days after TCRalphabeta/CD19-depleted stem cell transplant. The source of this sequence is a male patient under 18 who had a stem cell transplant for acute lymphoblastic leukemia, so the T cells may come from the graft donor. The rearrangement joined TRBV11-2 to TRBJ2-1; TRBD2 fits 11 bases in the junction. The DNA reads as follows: TGTGCCAGCGGACGCTATAGCGGGGGGGGGTGCAATGAGCAGTTCTTC. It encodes CASGRYSGGGCNEQFF. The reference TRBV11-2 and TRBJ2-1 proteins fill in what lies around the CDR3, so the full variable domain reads EAGVAQSPRYKIIEKRQSVAFWCNPISGHATLYWYQQILGQGPKLLIQFQNNGVVDDSQLPKDRFSAERLKGVDSTLKIQPAKLEDSAVYLCASGRYSGGGCNEQFFGPGTRLTVL.